The following is a TCR beta chain sequence with its context. The antigen is unknown. This record belongs to a study of OX40 agonist ivuxolimab in advanced cancers. As for the study in general: Males comprised around four fifths of the group, whose mean age was roughly 60 years (range 23 to 79). Three patients responded partially, comprising one with hepatocellular carcinoma and two with cutaneous melanoma.

Study-wide points: In the 0.1-3.0 mg/kg groups, partial responders showed among the lowest expansion.

Here immunoSEQ multiplex PCR was the method, and the copy in TCRdb shows in-frame clones only, minus some. Seen here are 96,000 or so clones, about nine tenths observed once, and the top ten hold roughly 1.6%. This specimen was CD4+ or CD8+ T cells sorted from blood, taken in a trial of the OX40 agonist ivuxolimab. The receptor was isolated from an adult with an advanced solid tumor such as melanoma, head and neck, liver or kidney cancer.

In nucleotides, the CDR3 is TGTGCCAGCAGTGAAACGGGACAGGGCTACGAGCAGTACTTC. This translates into CASSETGQGYEQYF. The rearrangement links TRBV6-1 to TRBJ2-7; 9 nucleotides match TRBD1. Germline CDR1 MNHNS, CDR2 SASEGT. J was trimmed by 3 bases and V by 2 bases; bases with no gene match: 2. The CDR3 runs 14 residues.